The 23 T cell receptor beta chains below were found in one sample sequenced in a study of blood T cell repertoires in COVID-19. Profiling relied on immunoSEQ multiplex PCR, and the TCRdb table lists in-frame clones only, not all of them. The table records a few hundred thousand clones, around 89% of them present only once. The sequencing sample was made of PBMCs or T cells enriched from blood (not recorded which). The receptors derive from a woman in her fifties or sixties who had recovered from COVID-19.

V and J are TRBV5-6 and TRBJ1-5, with a tentative D call TRBD1 (6 bases). In germline, CDR1 is SGHDT, CDR2 YYEEEE. This CDR3 comprises 17 residues. V gave up 4 bases and J gave up 3 bases, with 20 bases separating them. CDR3 protein: CASSRTRARGVNQPQHF. The CDR3 region has the DNA TGTGCCAGCAGCCGGACGAGGGCCAGGGGAGTCAATCAGCCCCAGCATTTT.

About this clone: Different DNA sequences within this sample yield the same CDR3. The chain carries TRBV7-2 and TRBJ2-2; D not resolved. V gave up 1 base and J gave up 1 base, with 10 bases separating them. In germline, CDR1 is SGHTA, CDR2 FQGNSA. The CDR3 loop spans 16 amino acids. This CDR3 is CASSLVGGRNTGELFF. CDR3 coding DNA: TGTGCCAGCAGCTTAGTAGGCGGCAGGAACACCGGGGAGCTGTTTTTT.

The chain links TRBV27 to TRBJ2-1, with 12 bases aligning to TRBD2. The germline CDR1 and CDR2 sequences are MNHEY and SMNVEV (reference sequence). CDR3 length equals 15 residues. Trimming removed 1 base from V and 7 bases from J; junction bases left unmatched: 2. In nucleotides, the CDR3 is TGTGCCAGCAGTTTATTACTAGCGGGAGGTAATGAGCAGTTCTTC. Translation: CASSLLLAGGNEQFF.

The chain is built from TRBV11-2 and TRBJ2-1; 8 positions match TRBD1. Germline V lookup: CDR1 SGHAT, CDR2 FQNNGV. J gave up 0 bases and V 5 bases, and 6 bases lay outside the gene matches. CDR3 size: 16 residues. DNA of the CDR3: TGTGCCAGCAGCAATGACAGGGGTAGCTCCTACAATGAGCAGTTCTTC. Amino acid sequence: CASSNDRGSSYNEQFF.

The chain couples TRBV2 to TRBJ2-5; D perhaps matches TRBD1 (6 bases). V dropped 7 bases and J dropped 1 base, with 13 bases sitting between them. The CDR3 has 14 amino acids. Germline V lookup: CDR1 SNHLY, CDR2 FYNNEI. CDR3 residues: CASKRQATQETQYF. The CDR3 nucleotides are TGTGCCAGCAAGAGACAGGCGACCCAAGAGACCCAGTACTTC. Supplemented by reference TRBV2 and TRBJ2-5, the full variable domain reads EPEVTQTPSHQVTQMGQEVILRCVPISNHLYFYWYRQILGQKVEFLVSFYNNEISEKSEIFDDQFSVERPDGSNFTLKIRSTKLEDSAMYFCASKRQATQETQYFGPGTRLLVL.

The V call is TRBV6-2 or TRBV6-3, the J call TRBJ1-2; D is unresolved. The V end was cut by 5 bases, the J end by 0 bases, with 13 bases between. This CDR3 is 15 amino acids long. Germline CDR1 and CDR2: MNHEY and SVGEGT. The CDR3 region is CASSLGKAPNYGYTF. The DNA for the CDR3 is TGTGCCAGCAGTCTCGGGAAAGCTCCTAACTATGGCTACACCTTC.

The chain is built from TRBV12-3 or TRBV12-4 and TRBJ1-5; D ambiguous. The CDR3 runs 13 residues. Trimming cost V 3 bases and J 7 bases, with 10 bases left between them. The CDR3 sequence: CASSFSGIQPQHF. The CDR3 nucleotides read TGTGCCAGCAGTTTTTCGGGGATCCAGCCCCAGCATTTT.

J is TRBJ1-1 and V is TRBV7-9; possible D gene TRBD1, 5 bases. Trimming shortened V by 7 bases and J by 6 bases, and 15 bases separated the two germline ends. Germline CDR1 SEHNR, CDR2 FQNEAQ (reference sequence). This CDR3 region has 13 residues. For the CDR3, the DNA is TGTGCCAGCACCTTCCCCTGGACACCTGAAGCTTTCTTT. Translating gives CASTFPWTPEAFF. The full variable domain, with the rest looked up from reference TRBV7-9 and TRBJ1-1, is DTGVSQNPRHKITKRGQNVTFRCDPISEHNRLYWYRQTLGQGPEFLTYFQNEAQLEKSRLLSDRFSAERPKGSFSTLEIQRTEQGDSAMYLCASTFPWTPEAFFGQGTRLTVV.

Here the CDR3 reads CASSSRIEGGQPQHF. The CDR3 DNA follows: TGTGCCAGCAGCTCCCGGATAGAGGGCGGTCAGCCCCAGCATTTT. J is TRBJ1-5 and V is TRBV5-5; D is ambiguous. V shed 3 bases and J shed 6 bases, with 16 bases lying between them. Germline V gives CDR1 SGHKS, CDR2 YYEKEE (reference sequence). The CDR3 contains 15 residues.

V gene TRBV7-2 combines with J gene TRBJ2-2; 9 positions agree with TRBD2. The junction had 7 bases not matched to a gene; V was cut back by 1 base and J by 7 bases. The length of the CDR3 is 16 residues. Germline CDR1 reads SGHTA; CDR2 reads FQGNSA. This CDR3 is CASSLVSLAGNGELFF. In DNA, the CDR3 is TGTGCCAGCAGCTTAGTGAGTCTAGCGGGAAACGGGGAGCTGTTTTTT.

V usage is TRBV9 and J usage is TRBJ2-3; perhaps TRBD2 as D (6 bases). CDR1 is SGDLS and CDR2 is YYNGEE in the germline V gene. With 4 bases removed from V and 1 base from J, the gap between germline ends came to 13 bases. The CDR3 has 15 residues. The CDR3 spells CASSFSGVGTDTQYF. In DNA form, the CDR3 reads TGTGCCAGCAGCTTTTCGGGAGTTGGCACAGATACGCAGTATTTT.

V gene TRBV13 combines with J gene TRBJ1-3, with TRBD1 identical over 9 bases. The CDR3 is 20 amino acids. Germline lookup yields CDR1 PRHDT and CDR2 FYEKMQ (reference sequence). The ends lost 1 base at V and 0 bases at J; junction bases unmatched: 13. This chain's CDR3 is CASSLVPGQGLMDSGNTIYF. CDR3 DNA sequence: TGTGCCAGCAGCTTAGTCCCGGGACAGGGTTTAATGGACTCTGGAAACACCATATATTTT.

The genes are TRBV11-3 and TRBJ2-1; possibly TRBD2 for D (6 bases). Germline V gene lookup returns CDR1 SGHNT and CDR2 YENEEA. V was pared by 1 base and J by 3 bases, with 13 bases between. The CDR3 consists of 16 residues. Here the CDR3 reads CASSLGGDFRYNEQFF. DNA of the CDR3: TGTGCCAGCAGCTTAGGTGGGGACTTTCGCTACAATGAGCAGTTCTTC.

This chain connects TRBV5-1 to TRBJ2-5; D perhaps matches TRBD2 (6 bases). Looked up from germline, CDR1 is SGHRS and CDR2 is YFSETQ. The CDR3 is 15 residues long. Trimming left V 5 bases short and J 2 bases short, with 16 bases between. The CDR3 protein is CASRRSVAAQETQYF. The CDR3 bases are TGCGCCAGCAGGCGTAGTGTAGCGGCACAAGAGACCCAGTACTTC.

The CDR3 DNA reads TGTGCCAGCAGGGCCGGGACAGTACTCGTCAATGAGCAGTTCTTC. Translated: CASRAGTVLVNEQFF. The V gene is TRBV28, the J gene TRBJ2-1, with 7 bases that match TRBD1. Germline lookup yields CDR1 MDHEN and CDR2 SYDVKM. The J segment lost 6 bases and the V segment lost 6 bases, leaving 11 bases of the junction unmatched. The CDR3 contains 15 residues.

In DNA, the CDR3 is TGTGCCAGCAGCCAAGATCCCATTGGGCCTACCTCCTATAATTCACCCCTCCACTTT. This gives the protein CASSQDPIGPTSYNSPLHF. The chain is built from TRBV4-2 and TRBJ1-6; D gene uncertain. CDR1 and CDR2 from the germline V gene are LGHNA and YNFKEQ. The length of the CDR3 is 19 residues. With 0 bases removed from V and 0 bases from J, the gap between germline ends came to 15 bases.

V gene TRBV24-1 combines with J gene TRBJ1-1; 7 nucleotides line up with TRBD1. The CDR3 is 15 residues long. CDR1 KGHDR and CDR2 SFDVKD come from the germline V gene. V shed 4 bases and J 1 base; nucleotides not matched to a gene: 5. This CDR3 reads CATSDQSGGNTEAFF. The DNA for the CDR3 is TGTGCCACCAGTGACCAGTCAGGGGGGAACACTGAAGCTTTCTTT.

CDR3 bases: TGTGCCAGCAGCCGAACTAGCGGGATCTCCTACGAGCAGTACTTC. It translates to CASSRTSGISYEQYF. The chain couples TRBV4-2 to TRBJ2-7; 10 nucleotides match TRBD2. There are 15 residues in the CDR3. The V segment lost 4 bases and the J segment 0 bases; nucleotides outside the gene matches: 3. Germline CDR1 reads LGHNA; CDR2 reads YNFKEQ.

This clone appeared a single time. The chain has TRBV2 and TRBJ2-3; the match to TRBD2 covers 10 bases. The germline gives CDR1 SNHLY, CDR2 FYNNEI. The CDR3 extends over 20 amino acids. V lost 7 bases, J lost 0 bases, and 19 bases stayed unmatched. The CDR3 region has the DNA TGTGCCAGCAAAGGGTTTTGGGCTAGCGGGAGTGGGACTAGCACAGATACGCAGTATTTT. Protein product: CASKGFWASGSGTSTDTQYF.

About this clone: Relative to the germline gene, one junction end is altered; a read error may explain this. The chain has TRBV7-9 and TRBJ2-1; D perhaps matches TRBD2 (6 bases). CDR3 length: 13 amino acids. Germline CDR1 reads SEHNR; CDR2 reads FQNEAQ (reference sequence). The CDR3 bases are TGTGCCAGCAGCGTAGCGGAAGGGGATGAGCAGTTCTTC. Protein: CASSVAEGDEQFF.

In DNA form, the CDR3 reads TGTGCCAGCTCACCCTTGAACACTGAAGCTTTCTTT. Translating it yields CASSPLNTEAFF. This sequence joins TRBV18 and TRBJ1-1; D call uncertain. Germline V gene sequence: CDR1 KGHSH, CDR2 LQKENI. Deletions cut 3 bases from V and 0 bases from J, with 2 bases between. The CDR3 spans 12 residues.

V and J are TRBV18 and TRBJ2-3; the match to TRBD2 covers 7 bases. Germline assignment: CDR1 KGHSH and CDR2 LQKENI. V lost 3 bases and J lost 11; bases outside the gene matches: 8. This CDR3 is 13 amino acids long. The CDR3 region has the DNA TGTGCCAGCTCACCGACGGGGAGGGAGAAGCAGTATTTT. This translates into CASSPTGREKQYF.

In DNA, the CDR3 is TGTGCCAGCAGCTCGAAACAGGGGGCTGGCACTGAAGCTTTCTTT. The encoded protein is CASSSKQGAGTEAFF. The V and J genes are TRBV5-4 and TRBJ1-1, with TRBD1 identical over 9 bases. From germline, CDR1 is SGHNT and CDR2 YYREEE (reference sequence). The CDR3 has 15 amino acids. V dropped 3 bases and J dropped 4; count of bases not matched to a gene: 7.